Listed below are T cell receptor beta chains from one sample, sequenced in a study of cytomegalovirus exposure and HLA in healthy donors. Some clones are missing from TCRdb's copy, which holds only in-frame ones; the method was immunoSEQ multiplex PCR. The repertoire includes 75,000 to 100,000 clones, 60% to 80% of them detected once, and 1.2% sits in the top ten. The sample was PBMCs. These receptors originate from a female donor in good health and CMV-seronegative. Both conserved end residues are trimmed from each CDR3. Clone size appears in some rows only: once, few, many, or a class for an expanded clone.

NA | TRBJ2-7 | TRBV11-3 | ASSLGDRGGYEQY
NA | TRBJ1-5 | TRBV28 | ASSSGQGIYQPQH
NA | TRBJ1-1 | TRBV7-8 | ASSSVGAREAF
NA | TRBJ2-7 | TRBV6-5 | ASSYGTGVGEQY
NA | TRBJ2-3 | TRBV10-1 | ASSESNSGGPRADTQY
NA | TRBJ1-5 | TRBV4-1 | ASSQVGVLARTGNQPQH
NA | TRBJ2-3 | TRBV19 | ASSSRQGKSTDTQY
NA | TRBJ1-1 | TRBV30 | AWSFGTEAF
NA | TRBJ2-1 | TRBV5-4 | ASSLMSGSRPNEQF
NA | TRBJ2-7 | TRBV7-9 | ASSPLGATYEQY
NA | TRBJ1-1 | TRBV10-3 | AINEQGMNTEAF
NA | TRBJ1-4 | TRBV7-8 | ASSLGEGTGEEKLF
NA | TRBJ1-1 | TRBV2 | ASSDLRWAGSTEAF
NA | TRBJ2-6 | TRBV29-1 | SVDPGSGANVLT
NA | TRBJ1-2 | TRBV11-2 | AILDREEQQDGYT
NA | TRBJ1-1 | TRBV6-1 | ASSEALHATGTEAF
NA | TRBJ2-7 | TRBV29-1 | SVLSSPYEQY
few | TRBJ2-1 | TRBV4-2 | ASSQDGTSGYNEQF
NA | TRBJ1-5 | TRBV15 | ATSRAMGTGVGQPQH
NA | TRBJ1-1 | TRBV4-1 | ASSGRVMNTEAF
NA | TRBJ2-5 | TRBV5-1 | ASRDRPGEETQY
NA | TRBJ2-3 | TRBV29-1 | SVSGQGSTDTQY
once | TRBJ1-3 | TRBV28 | ASSSQGVGNTIY
NA | TRBJ1-4 | TRBV7-6 | ASSLEAPRGSEKLF
NA | TRBJ2-3 | TRBV6-1 | ASSEGSGDTDTQY
NA | TRBJ2-1 | TRBV19 | ASSTPRGRAGEQF
few | TRBJ2-1 | TRBV11-2 | ASSPRTSYNEQF
NA | TRBJ2-1 | TRBV5-1 | ASSLWTRSTEQF
NA | TRBJ2-2 | TRBV11-3 | ASSFGAGPPGELF
NA | TRBJ2-3 | TRBV28 | ASSFGGGRDAQY
few | TRBJ1-2 | TRBV19 | ASSMSQAGGYT
NA | TRBJ2-3 | TRBV4-1 | ASSPGTGNTDTQY
once | TRBJ2-7 | TRBV28 | ASSYRGVDEQY
NA | TRBJ1-1 | TRBV5-4 | ASSPGWGERNTEAF
NA | TRBJ2-7 | TRBV6-5 | ASSLASGSYEQY
NA | TRBJ2-5 | TRBV5-1 | ASSFAPSGRRPETQY
NA | TRBJ1-5 | TRBV5-4 | ASSSDRAQGQPQH
NA | TRBJ1-2 | TRBV29-1 | SLAESYGYT
NA | TRBJ1-2 | TRBV10-3 | AIRPGQGSSATGYT
NA | TRBJ1-1 | TRBV7-8 | ASSVGGDTEAF
NA | TRBJ2-1 | TRBV28 | ASSPTGGEQF
NA | TRBJ2-5 | TRBV7-2 | ASSLGVAGTTQY
NA | TRBJ2-7 | TRBV5-1 | ASSLVGSGSSYEQY
NA | TRBJ2-7 | TRBV28 | ASSLRSRRSPYEQY
once | TRBJ2-3 | TRBV15 | ATRGTSRGVDTQY
NA | TRBJ1-5 | TRBV28 | ASNSNQPQH
NA | TRBJ2-1 | TRBV18 | ASSWVTTGNNEQF
NA | TRBJ2-5 | TRBV7-9 | ASSPREASGSRETQY